The clone carrying this T cell receptor beta chain showed up just a few times. What it recognizes is unknown. CDR1 and CDR2 (germline): SGHTA, FQGNSA. The CDR3 has 15 amino acids. The ends were cut back, 3 bases at V and 1 base at J, with 13 bases in the middle. The sample is drawn from a study of T cell repertoires in cytomegalovirus infection. Study-level information: Public TCR beta signatures indicated both CMV infection and matching HLA type.

TCRdb ran MiXCR on the reads and lists one entry per CDR3 protein. This sample yields hundreds of thousands of distinct CDR3 sequences, of which 30% to 40% are seen a single time; 17% belongs to the top ten. Study results and caveats: CMV carriers having the relevant HLA were flagged by cumulative public TCR beta family frequency. In two of eight donors, the top clonotype was HLA-C-restricted CMV-specific.

The chain uses TRBV7-2 and TRBJ2-7, with no clear D. This receptor was obtained from a human donor in good health (CMV status not recorded). Some clones in this sample may be carry-over from other donors' samples. The sequences come from cultured PBMCs, collected from culture after CMV antigen stimulation. As DNA, the CDR3 is TGTGCCAGCAGCTTCTCGGTCGAGCAATCCTACGAGCAGTACGTC. Protein: CASSFSVEQSYEQYV.